A selection of T cell receptor beta chains follows, all from one sample in a study of blood T cell repertoires in COVID-19. The data were produced by immunoSEQ multiplex PCR, yet TCRdb's version contains in-frame clones alone and is incomplete. There are 410,000 or so clones in the sample; roughly 90% occur only once, and almost 1.5% lies in the top ten. Sequenced sample: peripheral blood. The receptors shown here come from a woman in her twenties or thirties with active or convalescent COVID-19. Each CDR3 is given with its conserved first and last residue. The D gene is left open where the match is weak. Some rows have no size entry. The others give once, few or many, or a class for an expanded clone.

clone_size,v_call,d_call,j_call,cdr3_aa,cdr3_nt
.,TRBV4-2,TRBD2,TRBJ2-5,CASSQSGTRGETQYF,TGTGCCAGCAGCCAATCCGGGACTAGAGGGGAGACCCAGTACTTC
.,TRBV5-8,.,TRBJ1-6,CASTPPGDYNSPLHF,TGTGCCAGCACCCCTCCGGGGGACTATAATTCACCCCTCCACTTT
once,TRBV6-5,TRBD1,TRBJ2-1,CASSTRTGGNEQFF,TGTGCCAGCAGTACGCGGACAGGGGGCAATGAGCAGTTCTTC
.,TRBV19,.,TRBJ1-4,CASAVATNEKLFF,TGTGCCAGCGCAGTCGCAACTAATGAAAAACTGTTTTTT
.,TRBV30,.,TRBJ1-5,CAWSVGGSEQPQHF,TGTGCCTGGAGTGTCGGGGGATCGGAGCAGCCCCAGCATTTT
once,TRBV20-1,TRBD2,TRBJ2-1,CSASGGQRGGINEQFF,TGCAGTGCTAGTGGTGGCCAGCGGGGGGGCATCAATGAGCAGTTCTTC
once,TRBV11-2,TRBD1,TRBJ2-7,CASSLEGWTGLSYEQYF,TGTGCCAGCAGCTTAGAGGGCTGGACAGGGCTATCCTACGAGCAGTACTTC
.,TRBV6-5,TRBD1,TRBJ1-5,CASRTTGEGQPQHF,TGTGCCAGCAGAACTACAGGGGAAGGTCAGCCCCAGCATTTT
.,TRBV19,.,TRBJ1-1,CASTPIWGQMNTEAFF,TGTGCCAGTACTCCGATTTGGGGGCAAATGAACACTGAAGCTTTCTTT
.,TRBV6-6,TRBD1,TRBJ2-7,CASSPTPGQGEYEQYF,TGTGCCAGCAGTCCAACACCGGGACAGGGGGAATACGAGCAGTACTTC
once,TRBV5-8,TRBD1,TRBJ1-1,CASSLFRGKRDTEAFF,TGTGCCAGCAGCTTATTCAGGGGGAAGCGAGACACTGAAGCTTTCTTT
.,TRBV2,.,TRBJ1-6,CASRGMGVGGSPLHF,TGTGCCAGCAGGGGGATGGGTGTAGGGGGTTCACCCCTCCACTTT
.,TRBV2,.,TRBJ2-5,CASSVGLVETQYF,TGTGCCAGCAGTGTTGGACTGGTAGAGACCCAGTACTTC
few,TRBV5-1,.,TRBJ2-3,CASNREWTDTQYF,TGCGCCAGCAATCGGGAGTGGACAGATACGCAGTATTTT
.,TRBV19,.,TRBJ1-5,CASSTVSNQPQHF,TGTGCCAGTAGTACAGTTAGCAATCAGCCCCAGCATTTT
.,TRBV7-8,TRBD2,TRBJ2-1,CASSLLAGAPQQFF,TGTGCCAGCAGCTTATTAGCGGGAGCTCCTCAACAGTTCTTC
.,TRBV29-1,TRBD1,TRBJ2-4,CSVIKRDSENIQYF,TGCAGCGTCATCAAAAGGGACAGCGAAAACATTCAGTACTTC
.,TRBV19,.,TRBJ1-5,CASSIGQPDFPQHF,TGTGCCAGTAGTATCGGACAGCCCGATTTCCCCCAGCATTTT
.,TRBV6-5,.,TRBJ2-3,CASSYSGSDTDTQYF,TGTGCCAGCAGTTACTCGGGCAGTGACACAGATACGCAGTATTTT
few,TRBV7-9,.,TRBJ2-1,CASSPLRDFTYNEQFF,TGTGCCAGCAGCCCGCTTAGGGACTTCACCTACAATGAGCAGTTCTTC
.,TRBV9,TRBD2,TRBJ2-5,CASSAWEREGRETQYF,TGTGCCAGCAGCGCCTGGGAGCGGGAGGGACGTGAGACCCAGTACTTC
.,TRBV5-4,.,TRBJ1-2,CASSLASAAYGYTF,TGTGCCAGCAGCTTGGCGTCTGCGGCCTATGGCTACACCTTC
once,TRBV5-1,.,TRBJ2-2,CASSLGQYNTNTGELFF,TGCGCCAGCAGCTTGGGACAGTACAATACGAACACCGGGGAGCTGTTTTTT
.,TRBV21-1,.,TRBJ1-2,CASSNGTAPGVDGYTF,TGTGCCAGCAGCAACGGGACCGCCCCGGGGGTTGATGGCTACACCTTC
.,TRBV20-1,.,TRBJ1-2,CSASRGGGYTF,TGCAGTGCTTCCCGCGGCGGTGGCTACACCTTC
.,TRBV7-9,TRBD2,TRBJ2-7,CASRMRGADSYEQYF,TGTGCCAGCAGGATGCGGGGGGCGGACTCCTACGAGCAGTACTTC
.,TRBV7-2,TRBD1,TRBJ1-2,CASSLDRGGYTF,TGTGCCAGCAGCTTAGACAGGGGAGGCTACACCTTC
.,TRBV5-1,.,TRBJ2-7,CASTDSASYEQYF,TGCGCCAGCACCGACTCCGCTTCCTACGAGCAGTACTTC
.,TRBV7-6,.,TRBJ2-1,CASSPGDTPYNEQFF,TGTGCCAGCAGCCCTGGGGACACCCCCTACAATGAGCAGTTCTTC
.,TRBV7-2,.,TRBJ1-2,CASSLYVGYTF,TGTGCCAGCAGCTTATATGTTGGCTACACCTTC
.,TRBV10-1,TRBD1,TRBJ1-1,CASSVDRGWTKNTEAFF,TGCGCCAGCAGTGTGGACAGGGGTTGGACGAAGAACACTGAAGCTTTCTTT
.,TRBV5-4,.,TRBJ2-2,CASSSNTGELFF,TGTGCCAGCAGCTCAAACACCGGGGAGCTGTTTTTT
.,TRBV5-1,.,TRBJ1-4,CASSSATNEKLFF,TGCGCCAGCAGCTCGGCAACTAATGAAAAACTGTTTTTT
.,TRBV6-5,.,TRBJ2-7,CASRKGYRETYEQYF,TGTGCCAGCAGGAAAGGATACAGGGAAACCTACGAGCAGTACTTC
.,TRBV6-5,TRBD2,TRBJ2-1,CASSMTSGEQFF,TGTGCCAGCAGCATGACTAGCGGAGAGCAGTTCTTC
few,TRBV19,.,TRBJ2-7,CATQEGLSNEQYF,TGTGCCACCCAAGAAGGACTTTCAAACGAGCAGTACTTC
.,TRBV19,TRBD1,TRBJ1-5,CASRTGDQPQHF,TGTGCCAGCCGGACAGGGGATCAGCCCCAGCATTTT
.,TRBV18,TRBD1,TRBJ1-3,CASSPQQGASSGNTIYF,TGTGCCAGCTCACCCCAACAGGGGGCATCCTCTGGAAACACCATATATTTT
.,TRBV6-5,TRBD2,TRBJ2-1,CASRLAGGSYNEQFF,TGTGCCAGCAGACTAGCGGGAGGATCCTACAATGAGCAGTTCTTC
.,TRBV5-6,.,TRBJ1-2,CASSLEGLWDGYTF,TGTGCCAGCAGCTTGGAGGGGTTGTGGGATGGCTACACCTTC
few,TRBV27,TRBD1,TRBJ1-5,CASSLSRGYQPQHF,TGTGCCAGCAGTTTGTCCAGGGGGTATCAGCCCCAGCATTTT
.,TRBV9,.,TRBJ2-3,CASSYPDTQYF,TGTGCCAGCAGCTATCCAGATACGCAGTATTTT
.,TRBV6-5,.,TRBJ2-3,CASTIQGYTDTQYF,TGTGCCAGCACGATTCAGGGGTACACAGATACGCAGTATTTT
once,TRBV6-1,.,TRBJ2-4,CASSEGGGAKNIQYF,TGTGCCAGCAGTGAAGGGGGCGGAGCCAAAAACATTCAGTACTTC
.,TRBV7-6,TRBD1,TRBJ2-7,CASSLYRDRGHEQYF,TGTGCCAGCAGCCTATACCGGGACAGGGGACACGAGCAGTACTTC
.,TRBV4-2,.,TRBJ2-1,CASSQGGLLGVVDEQFF,TGTGCCAGCAGCCAGGGTGGGTTGTTGGGAGTGGTCGATGAGCAGTTCTTC
.,TRBV5-6,.,TRBJ2-3,CASSLDLVSAQYF,TGTGCCAGCAGCTTGGATTTGGTCAGCGCGCAGTATTTT
.,TRBV7-6,.,TRBJ1-1,CASSPIMNTEAFF,TGTGCCAGCAGCCCCATCATGAACACTGAAGCTTTCTTT
once,TRBV18,.,TRBJ1-1,CASSTSPGGWNTEAFF,TGTGCCAGCTCAACCTCGCCGGGGGGTTGGAACACTGAAGCTTTCTTT
.,TRBV15,.,TRBJ1-4,CATSRGQGGEKLFF,TGTGCCACCAGCAGAGGGCAGGGAGGTGAAAAACTGTTTTTT
few,TRBV9,TRBD1,TRBJ1-6,CASSTRQGANSPLHF,TGTGCCAGCAGCACCAGACAGGGGGCAAATTCACCCCTCCACTTT
.,TRBV7-2,.,TRBJ2-7,CASSWEDGYEQYF,TGTGCCAGCAGCTGGGAGGACGGCTACGAGCAGTACTTC
.,TRBV5-1,.,TRBJ1-4,CASSLRGRQTNEKLFF,TGCGCCAGCAGCTTGCGTGGTAGACAAACTAATGAAAAACTGTTTTTT
.,TRBV7-6,TRBD2,TRBJ2-7,CASSLGDYPTNGYEQYF,TGTGCCAGCAGCTTGGGGGACTATCCGACAAACGGATACGAGCAGTACTTC
.,TRBV3-1/TRBV3-2,TRBD1,TRBJ2-7,CASSPGQGDYEQYF,TGTGCCAGCAGCCCCGGACAGGGGGACTACGAGCAGTACTTC
.,TRBV29-1,TRBD1,TRBJ1-1,CSVSGGRNTEAFF,TGCAGCGTTTCAGGGGGCAGGAACACTGAAGCTTTCTTT
.,TRBV6-6,TRBD1,TRBJ2-1,CASSTGTGLTNEQFF,TGTGCCAGCAGTACCGGGACAGGGCTTACAAATGAGCAGTTCTTC